These 21 T cell receptor beta chains originate from one sample sequenced in a study of early stage breast cancer tumors. Repertoires were generated with immunoSEQ multiplex PCR, while TCRdb's copy carries only in-frame clones and drops some. Altogether about 58,000 clones are present, more than 60% being singletons, with the ten largest covering 3% to 3.5%. Source material: blood. All receptors come from a person under 45 with breast cancer.

This clone was counted between two and nine times. The rearrangement links TRBV9 to TRBJ1-1; D is unclear. The CDR3 sequence is 14 residues long. Trimming removed 4 bases at V and 5 bases at J, with 15 bases between. CDR1 is SGDLS and CDR2 is YYNGEE in the germline V gene. The DNA for the CDR3 is TGTGCCAGCAGCCCCGGGAGGGCTAGGACTGAAGCTTTCTTT. Amino acids: CASSPGRARTEAFF.

This sequence joins TRBV5-1 and TRBJ2-3; D is ambiguous. V was cut by 5 bases and J by 1 base, with 11 bases left in between. Germline CDR1 is SGHRS and CDR2 is YFSETQ. This CDR3 region has 14 residues. DNA of the CDR3: TGCGCCAGCAGTCGGATCCTTGGCACAGATACGCAGTATTTT. Translating gives CASSRILGTDTQYF.

J is TRBJ2-5 and V is TRBV6-5; D remains ambiguous. Trimming stripped 0 bases from V and 5 bases from J, with 4 bases between. The V gene's germline CDR1 is MNHEY and CDR2 SVGAGI. The CDR3 loop spans 12 amino acids. CDR3 region: CASSYSRETQYF. In nucleotides, the CDR3 is TGTGCCAGCAGTTACTCTCGGGAGACCCAGTACTTC.

The rearrangement uses TRBV10-3 and TRBJ2-1; D possibly corresponds to TRBD1 (6 bases). V was pared by 6 bases and J by 2 bases, with 17 bases between. Germline-derived CDR1 and CDR2 are ENHRY and SYGVKD. This CDR3 is built from 16 residues. DNA of the CDR3: TGTGCCATCAGGTCCCTGGACAGCCAGACCTACAATGAGCAGTTCTTC. Translating it yields CAIRSLDSQTYNEQFF.

This clone has a handful of counts. Here the CDR3 DNA reads TGTGCCAGCAGCTCCAGGACAGGGGCCTCCTATGGCTACACCTTC. Protein product: CASSSRTGASYGYTF. The chain combines TRBV7-6 with TRBJ1-2; 9 nucleotides agree with TRBD1. The ends lost 4 bases at V and 4 bases at J; junction bases unmatched: 7. The CDR3 is 15 residues long. Germline V gives CDR1 SGHVS, CDR2 FNYEAQ.

This clone was picked up one time. The V gene is TRBV6-5, the J gene TRBJ2-7; 10 nucleotides match TRBD1. Trimming cost V 8 bases and J 1 base; bases outside gene matches: 8. The CDR3 is 15 residues long. The germline V gene encodes CDR1 MNHEY and CDR2 SVGAGI. The CDR3 nucleotides are TGTGCCAGCCGGGACAGGGGATATGGGTCCTACGAGCAGTACTTC. Translated, it gives CASRDRGYGSYEQYF.

The chain joins TRBV5-4 to TRBJ2-1; 10 bases fit TRBD2. The ends lost 4 bases at V and 7 bases at J; junction bases unmatched: 11. In germline, CDR1 is SGHNT, CDR2 YYREEE (reference sequence). The CDR3 sequence is 16 residues long. The CDR3 protein is CASSIPAGGPDNEQFF. CDR3 DNA: TGTGCCAGCAGCATACCAGCGGGAGGGCCGGATAATGAGCAGTTCTTC.

The chain uses TRBV27 and TRBJ2-2, with D hard to call. Germline CDR1 and CDR2: MNHEY and SMNVEV (reference sequence). V lost 5 bases and J 5 bases, leaving 24 bases between the germline ends. The length of the CDR3 is 18 residues. CDR3 in DNA: TGTGCCAGCAGTCCCACGCCCCCGGGCCGAATAATTACCGGGGAGCTGTTTTTT. It codes for CASSPTPPGRIITGELFF.

This clone is a singleton in its sample. This chain uses TRBV4-2 with TRBJ1-6; 8 nucleotides align to TRBD1. This CDR3 contains 18 residues. J lost 0 bases, V lost 0 bases, and 4 bases had no gene match. Germline assignment: CDR1 LGHNA and CDR2 YNFKEQ. The CDR3, as DNA: TGTGCCAGCAGCCAAGACCCAACAGGGGGCTCCTATAATTCACCCCTCCACTTT. It codes for CASSQDPTGGSYNSPLHF.

The rearrangement joins TRBV4-1 to TRBJ1-4; the D is unclear. CDR1 is MGHRA and CDR2 is YSYEKL in the germline V gene. Trimming cost V 3 bases and J 3 bases, with 14 bases left between them. CDR3 length equals 16 residues. CDR3 sequence reads: CASSHVWADSNEKLFF. CDR3 in DNA: TGCGCCAGCAGCCACGTTTGGGCGGACTCTAATGAAAAACTGTTTTTT.

CDR3 sequence (DNA): TGTGCCACCAGCAATAACGTAAATTCTCAAGTCGATGAGCAGTTCTTC. Translation gives CATSNNVNSQVDEQFF. The J gene is TRBJ2-1, the V gene TRBV15; D is undetermined. Germline values: CDR1 LNHNV, CDR2 YYDKDF (reference sequence). CDR3 length equals 16 residues. Trimming stripped 4 bases from V and 8 bases from J, with 21 bases between.

The V call is TRBV5-1, the J call TRBJ2-3, with D possibly matching TRBD2 (5 bases). The CDR3 runs 15 residues. The V end was cut by 3 bases, the J end by 0 bases, with 11 bases between. CDR1 is SGHRS, CDR2 YFSETQ, per germline. The CDR3 sequence is CASSSLAVSTDTQYF. As DNA, the CDR3 is TGCGCCAGCAGCTCGCTAGCAGTTAGCACAGATACGCAGTATTTT. The entire variable domain, with the rest obtained from reference TRBV5-1 and TRBJ2-3, is as follows: KAGVTQTPRYLIKTRGQQVTLSCSPISGHRSVSWYQQTPGQGLQFLFEYFSETQRNKGNFPGRFSGRQFSNSRSEMNVSTLELGDSALYLCASSSLAVSTDTQYFGPGTRLTVL.

This clone has more than one count but fewer than ten. The chain joins TRBV30 to TRBJ1-2; D perhaps matches TRBD1 (6 bases). The germline V gene has CDR1 GTSNPN and CDR2 SVGIG (reference sequence). This CDR3 comprises 13 residues. The CDR3 region has the DNA TGTGCACACGCCGCGGGGGGCAGCTATGGCTACACCTTC. It codes for CAHAAGGSYGYTF.

J is TRBJ2-3 and V is TRBV11-3, with D perhaps TRBD2 (6 bases). This CDR3 is built from 16 residues. In germline, CDR1 is SGHNT, CDR2 YENEEA. V was shortened by 2 bases and J by 5 bases, with 17 bases between the two germline ends. The CDR3 loop reads CASSLSSGEAEDTQYF. As DNA, the CDR3 is TGTGCCAGCAGCTTAAGTTCTGGGGAGGCCGAAGATACGCAGTATTTT. Drawing the rest from reference TRBV11-3 and TRBJ2-3, the complete variable domain is EAGVVQSPRYKIIEKKQPVAFWCNPISGHNTLYWYLQNLGQGPELLIRYENEEAVDDSQLPKDRFSAERLKGVDSTLKIQPAELGDSAVYLCASSLSSGEAEDTQYFGPGTRLTVL.

The chain couples TRBV30 to TRBJ1-3; D not certain. Per the germline V gene, CDR1 is GTSNPN and CDR2 is SVGIG (reference sequence). The CDR3 is 13 residues long. V was cut by 2 bases and J by 7 bases, with 12 bases left in between. The CDR3 sequence: CAWSYPPGNTIYF. The CDR3 DNA reads TGTGCCTGGAGTTATCCTCCGGGGAACACCATATATTTT.

This chain joins TRBV6-6 and TRBJ2-2, with 10 bases fitting TRBD1. The CDR3 extends over 16 amino acids. Germline V gene sequence: CDR1 MNHNY, CDR2 SVGAGI (reference sequence). Trimming removed 5 bases from V and 4 bases from J; junction bases left unmatched: 7. The CDR3 region has the DNA TGTGCCAGCAGTCGCCGGGACAGGGGTGGCACCGGGGAGCTGTTTTTT. Amino acid sequence: CASSRRDRGGTGELFF.

This chain links TRBV5-6 with TRBJ2-2, with 8 bases matching TRBD2. J gave up 4 bases and V 4 bases, and 6 bases lay outside the gene matches. This CDR3 has 15 amino acids. CDR1 and CDR2 from the germline V gene are SGHDT and YYEEEE. CDR3 sequence: CASSPLREATGELFF. The CDR3 DNA sequence: TGTGCCAGCAGCCCCCTGCGGGAGGCCACCGGGGAGCTGTTTTTT.

This clone appeared once. V gene TRBV12-1 combines with J gene TRBJ1-1. TRBV12-1 is assigned pseudogene status. The CDR3 is made up of 14 amino acids. CDR3 sequence: CASNNPIGNTEAFF. The CDR3 DNA is TGTGCCAGCAACAACCCTATAGGGAACACTGAAGCTTTCTTT.

This chain uses TRBV4-2 with TRBJ2-5, with a tentative D call TRBD2 (6 bases). From germline, CDR1 is LGHNA and CDR2 YNFKEQ. The CDR3 covers 13 residues. The germline V and J ends were trimmed by 1 base and 7 bases, with 10 bases remaining between them. Written as DNA, the CDR3 is TGTGCCAGCAGCCAAGTCGGGGGTGGGACCCAGTACTTC. Amino acid sequence: CASSQVGGGTQYF.

This clone appeared once. J is TRBJ1-2 and V is TRBV15; TRBD1 matches at 8 bases. The CDR3 has 19 residues. From germline, CDR1 is LNHNV and CDR2 YYDKDF (reference sequence). The V gene end was trimmed by 3 bases and the J gene end by 3 bases; junction bases not matched to a gene: 18. The CDR3 loop reads CATSSPPGTGASGDYGYTF. CDR3 in DNA: TGTGCCACCAGCAGCCCACCCGGGACAGGTGCCTCGGGGGACTATGGCTACACCTTC.

The V call is TRBV29-1, the J call TRBJ2-7; D is tentatively TRBD1 or TRBD2 (6 bases each). Germline assignment: CDR1 SQVTM and CDR2 ANQGSEA. V was clipped by 1 base and J by 5 bases, with 18 bases between them. The CDR3 runs to 15 residues. In DNA form, the CDR3 reads TGCAGCGTTGAAGGGGCGGGGACAAGGGGCGACGAGCAGTACTTC. This sequence encodes CSVEGAGTRGDEQYF.